A single sample is the source of the 6 T cell receptor beta chains below, sequenced in a study of shared clonotypes between healthy human individuals. Clones were read by immunoSEQ multiplex PCR, and TCRdb kept only the in-frame ones, dropping some. The sample lists approximately 460,000 clones, around 77% occurring once. What was sequenced was PBMCs. The origin of the receptors is a woman in her thirties or forties in good health. Some clones in this sample may be carry-over from other donors' samples.

Worth noting for this clone: Sequence at one end of the junction differs from germline and may be a read error. The chain uses TRBV30 and TRBJ2-7, with TRBD2 identical over 8 bases. The length of the CDR3 is 13 residues. Germline CDR1 is GTSNPN and CDR2 is SVGIG (reference sequence). In DNA form, the CDR3 reads TGTGCCTGTGCCGGGACTAGACGGGAAAAGCAGCACTTC. Residues: CACAGTRREKQHF.

In nucleotides, the CDR3 is TGTGCCAGCAGACCAGCCGGGACAGGTGCCTACGAGCAGTACTTC. This codes for CASRPAGTGAYEQYF. The rearrangement uses TRBV6-6 and TRBJ2-7, with 8 positions matching TRBD1. Germline-derived CDR1 and CDR2 are MNHNY and SVGAGI (reference sequence). The junction had 9 bases not matched to a gene; V was cut back by 6 bases and J by 2 bases. This CDR3 contains 15 residues.

The V call is TRBV18, the J call TRBJ2-1; 7 nucleotides align to TRBD1. V trimming: 4 bases; J trimming: 0 bases; junction bases outside the gene matches: 3. The CDR3 runs 15 residues. Germline V gene sequence: CDR1 KGHSH, CDR2 LQKENI. The CDR3: CASSLGTDSYNEQFF. In nucleotides, the CDR3 is TGTGCCAGCTCACTCGGGACAGACTCCTACAATGAGCAGTTCTTC.

The chain uses TRBV7-3 and TRBJ2-1, with D possibly called TRBD1 or TRBD2 (5 bases each). V lost 1 base to trimming and J lost 6 bases, with 10 bases between them. The germline V gene has CDR1 SGHTA and CDR2 FQGTGA. The CDR3 consists of 14 residues. The CDR3 loop reads CASSLSRELNEQFF. CDR3 nucleotides: TGTGCCAGCAGCTTAAGCAGGGAGCTCAATGAGCAGTTCTTC.

The chain combines TRBV5-6 with TRBJ1-2; D gene ambiguous. This CDR3 region has 14 residues. V lost 3 bases to trimming and J lost 6 bases, with 15 bases between them. Looked up from germline, CDR1 is SGHDT and CDR2 is YYEEEE. CDR3 residues: CASSYNLGSNGYTF. CDR3 coding DNA: TGTGCCAGCAGCTACAATTTAGGGTCTAATGGCTACACCTTC.

The chain employs TRBV29-1 and TRBJ1-1; D gene unclear. Germline loops: CDR1 SQVTM, CDR2 ANQGSEA. This CDR3 has 13 residues. V lost 4 bases and J 0 bases, leaving 9 bases between the germline ends. The CDR3, as DNA: TGCAGCGTTGTGGTCACGATGAACACTGAAGCTTTCTTT. It codes for CSVVVTMNTEAFF. Full variable domain (missing parts from reference TRBV29-1 and TRBJ1-1): SAVISQKPSRDICQRGTSLTIQCQVDSQVTMMFWYRQQPGQSLTLIATANQGSEATYESGFVIDKFPISRPNLTFSTLTVSNMSPEDSSIYLCSVVVTMNTEAFFGQGTRLTVV.